Here is one T cell receptor beta chain with its context. This sample is part of a study of T cells in Graves' hyperthyroidism and ophthalmopathy. Trimming cost V 1 base and J 2 bases, with 9 bases left between them. Germline CDR1 reads MNHNS; CDR2 reads SASEGT. The CDR3 spans 16 residues. Amplification targeted TCR beta CDR3 regions from RNA transcripts. RT-PCR in the first round (using the HTBI primer set) targeted the TCR CDR3. TCRdb called the multiplex PCR reads again in MiXCR, with one record for every CDR3 protein. The data hold approximately 600,000 distinct CDR3 sequences, with less than 25% observed a single time.

This clonotype originated in a man in his thirties or forties with Graves' ophthalmopathy. V is TRBV6-1 and J is TRBJ2-6, with D possibly matching TRBD2 (6 bases). The sequenced sample consisted of blood. CDR3 in DNA: TGTGCCAGCAGTGAAGTGTCGGGAGCTGGGGCCAACGTCCTGACTTTC. Translation gives CASSEVSGAGANVLTF.